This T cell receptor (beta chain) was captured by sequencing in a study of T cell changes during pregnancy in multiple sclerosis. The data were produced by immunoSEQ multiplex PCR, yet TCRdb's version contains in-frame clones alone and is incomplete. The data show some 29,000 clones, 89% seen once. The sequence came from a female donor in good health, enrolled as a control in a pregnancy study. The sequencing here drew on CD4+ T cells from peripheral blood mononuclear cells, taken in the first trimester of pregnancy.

CDR3 bases: TGTGCCTGGGCACGGGACTCTGGGGCCAACGTCCTGACTTTC. The encoded protein is CAWARDSGANVLTF. The genes are TRBV30 and TRBJ2-6; tentatively, D is TRBD2 (5 bases). V lost 5 bases and J 0 bases, leaving 8 bases between the germline ends. Per germline, CDR1 GTSNPN and CDR2 SVGIG (reference sequence). The CDR3 covers 14 residues.